The 3 T cell receptor beta chains in this list originate from one sample, sequenced in a study of beta chain features in type 1 diabetes. No antigens are known for them. Overall study findings and caveats: Type 1 diabetes patients had moderately but significantly shorter TCRB CDR3s in all four CD4+ subsets.

Reverse transcribing all isolated RNA meant expressed TCRB transcripts were sequenced. The method was immunoSEQ multiplex PCR; TCRdb's version includes in-frame clones alone and lacks a portion of them. The sample records about 180,000 clones, almost 8% being singletons. The sequenced sample was central memory CD4+ T cells from blood. Receptors were obtained from a man between 18 and 29 years old with type 1 diabetes.

The chain recombines TRBV18 with TRBJ2-1, with 8 bases identical to TRBD1. This CDR3 has 15 residues. Trimming took 4 bases from V and 6 from J; bases not matched to a gene: 8. Looked up from germline, CDR1 is KGHSH and CDR2 is LQKENI. CDR3 region: CASSLRDRRGNEQFF. Here the CDR3 DNA reads TGTGCCAGCTCACTCCGGGACAGGAGGGGCAATGAGCAGTTCTTC.

The chain employs TRBV7-9 and TRBJ1-2; weak D call: TRBD1 (5 bases). Germline V lookup: CDR1 SEHNR, CDR2 FQNEAQ (reference sequence). The ends were cut back, 4 bases at V and 4 bases at J, with 16 bases in the middle. CDR3 length: 15 amino acids. This chain's CDR3 is CASSYDTGKFYGYTF. Here the CDR3 DNA reads TGTGCCAGCAGCTACGACACAGGAAAATTCTATGGCTACACCTTC.

The rearrangement uses TRBV5-4 and TRBJ2-7; D is unclear. The CDR3 is 13 amino acids. Deletions cut 2 bases from V and 2 bases from J, with 8 bases between. Germline V gives CDR1 SGHNT, CDR2 YYREEE (reference sequence). The CDR3 nucleotides are TGTGCCAGCAGCTTTGGGCAGGCCTACGAGCAGTACTTC. Translated, it gives CASSFGQAYEQYF.